A single sample gave rise to the 18 T cell receptor beta chains below, sequenced in a study of radiotherapy plus CTLA-4 blockade in lung cancer. Generated by immunoSEQ multiplex PCR, the TCRdb table keeps only in-frame clones and is missing some. The profile shows tens of thousands of clones, around 76% of them singletons. Material: peripheral blood, obtained from a patient treated with radiotherapy plus ipilimumab. These receptors all come from a human donor with non-small cell lung cancer who had a partial response to radiotherapy plus ipilimumab. Some clones in this sample may be carry-over from other donors' samples.

This clone appeared once. This chain uses TRBV7-3 with TRBJ2-3; TRBD1 aligns across 8 bases. Germline CDR1 and CDR2: SGHTA and FQGTGA. After removal of 1 base from V and 4 bases from J, the junction contained 7 bases not matched to a gene. The CDR3 covers 16 residues. The CDR3 bases are TGTGCCAGCAGCTTAATGGGGCAGGGGGCCGCAGATACGCAGTATTTT. The encoded protein is CASSLMGQGAADTQYF.

The table lists this clone with a few counts. This chain links TRBV4-1 with TRBJ1-1; D gene unclear. V lost 0 bases and J 6 bases, leaving 11 bases between the germline ends. The CDR3 is 14 residues long. Germline assignment: CDR1 MGHRA and CDR2 YSYEKL. The CDR3 sequence: CASSQEERWAEAFF. The CDR3 nucleotides are TGCGCCAGCAGCCAAGAGGAGCGGTGGGCTGAAGCTTTCTTT.

The chain carries TRBV19 and TRBJ2-7; 9 positions agree with TRBD2. The germline gives CDR1 LNHDA, CDR2 SQIVND (reference sequence). The CDR3 is 14 residues long. V lost 7 bases and J lost 5; bases outside the gene matches: 9. The CDR3: CASTGTSREDEQYF. CDR3 nucleotides: TGTGCCAGTACCGGGACTAGCCGGGAGGACGAGCAGTACTTC.

This clone is a singleton in its sample. The rearrangement uses TRBV6-1 and TRBJ2-7, with 7 bases matching TRBD2. From germline, CDR1 is MNHNS and CDR2 SASEGT. Trimming removed 6 bases from V and 5 bases from J; junction bases left unmatched: 10. This CDR3 has 14 residues. CDR3 in DNA: TGTGCCAGCAGCAACAGCCGCGGGGGAGACGAGCAGTACTTC. It encodes CASSNSRGGDEQYF.

The chain has TRBV2 and TRBJ1-4, with D maybe TRBD1 (6 bases). CDR1 is SNHLY, CDR2 FYNNEI, per germline. There are 16 residues in the CDR3. V was cut by 3 bases and J by 5 bases, with 16 bases left in between. CDR3 in DNA: TGTGCCAGCAGTGAGGGGAAGGGTCAGGGGAATGAAAAACTGTTTTTT. Protein: CASSEGKGQGNEKLFF.

The rearrangement links TRBV11-2 to TRBJ1-4; D perhaps matches TRBD1 (6 bases). Germline CDR1 is SGHAT and CDR2 is FQNNGV. V was cut by 3 bases and J by 9 bases, with 14 bases left in between. The CDR3 is 14 amino acids. The CDR3 DNA is TGTGCCAGCAGCTTTGGTAGGGGGAGTCAAAAACTGTTTTTT. It specifies CASSFGRGSQKLFF.

Only one count was recorded for this clone. V and J are TRBV27 and TRBJ2-7, with unresolved D. CDR1 and CDR2 from the germline V gene are MNHEY and SMNVEV (reference sequence). V lost 5 bases, J lost 0 bases, and 8 bases lay in between. This CDR3 spans 13 amino acids. The CDR3 coding sequence is TGTGCCAGCAGTCCGTACAACTCCTACGAGCAGTACTTC. Translation: CASSPYNSYEQYF.

The rearrangement uses TRBV4-2 and TRBJ1-2, with D possibly matching TRBD1 (5 bases). Trimming took off 1 base at V and 1 base at J, with 10 bases between the two ends. Germline V lookup: CDR1 LGHNA, CDR2 YNFKEQ. CDR3 length: 15 amino acids. In nucleotides, the CDR3 is TGTGCCAGCAGCCAAGTAGGGGTTTATAACTATGGCTACACCTTC. It translates to CASSQVGVYNYGYTF.

This clone was detected a few times. The CDR3 DNA follows: TGTGCCAGCAGCAAAGTATGTCCCGGCACTGAAGCTTTCTTT. Translating it yields CASSKVCPGTEAFF. The chain recombines TRBV21-1 with TRBJ1-1. TRBV21-1 is a pseudogene segment. The CDR3 has 14 amino acids.

This clone has only a few counts. V and J are TRBV21-1 and TRBJ1-2. TRBV21-1 is flagged as a pseudogene. CDR3 length: 9 amino acids. The CDR3 sequence: CASNRGYTF. The CDR3 coding sequence is TGTGCCAGCAACCGGGGCTACACCTTC.

V gene TRBV28 combines with J gene TRBJ1-2; the D gene is possibly TRBD1 (6 bases). Per germline, CDR1 MDHEN and CDR2 SYDVKM. The V and J ends lost 5 bases and 3 bases respectively, with 13 bases between them. The CDR3 totals 14 residues. The CDR3 coding sequence is TGTGCCAGCAGTGGGGGCCCTCTCCACTATGGCTACACCTTC. This encodes CASSGGPLHYGYTF.

This chain connects TRBV11-3 to TRBJ2-3; 7 bases match TRBD1. Germline trimming cut 3 bases from V and 4 bases from J; bases unmatched to any gene: 4. This CDR3 region has 14 residues. The germline V gene has CDR1 SGHNT and CDR2 YENEEA. CDR3 protein: CASSFGQASDTQYF. In DNA form, the CDR3 reads TGTGCCAGCAGCTTCGGACAGGCATCAGATACGCAGTATTTT.

This clone was detected only a few times. This chain joins TRBV28 and TRBJ2-5, with D possibly TRBD2 on 7 matching bases. Germline V gene sequence: CDR1 MDHEN, CDR2 SYDVKM. V lost 2 bases, J lost 7 bases, and 11 bases lay in between. There are 13 residues in the CDR3. In DNA, the CDR3 is TGTGCCAGCAGTTTAGTGGGGGGGGCGACCCAGTACTTC. Protein product: CASSLVGGATQYF.

The chain couples TRBV2 to TRBJ1-5; no definite D call. Trimming left V 7 bases short and J 3 bases short, with 10 bases between. Germline V gene data show CDR1 as SNHLY and CDR2 as FYNNEI. There are 13 residues in the CDR3. In DNA form, the CDR3 reads TGTGCCAGCACCCTGAGTAACAATCAGCCCCAGCATTTT. Translated, it gives CASTLSNNQPQHF.

J is TRBJ2-2 and V is TRBV25-1, with a possible D match to TRBD2 (7 bases). V was cut by 7 bases and J by 5 bases, with 11 bases left in between. CDR1 and CDR2 from the germline V gene are MGHDK and SYGVNS. This CDR3 is built from 13 residues. This CDR3 reads CASKGGYTGELFF. The CDR3, as DNA: TGTGCCAGCAAGGGGGGGTATACCGGGGAGCTGTTTTTT.

This sequence joins TRBV7-2 and TRBJ2-5; 8 nucleotides agree with TRBD1. The CDR3 consists of 14 residues. The germline V gene has CDR1 SGHTA and CDR2 FQGNSA. After removal of 2 bases from V and 5 bases from J, the junction contained 4 bases not matched to a gene. The CDR3 sequence: CASSLQGARETQYF. The CDR3 DNA reads as TGTGCCAGCAGCTTACAGGGGGCTAGGGAGACCCAGTACTTC.

The chain is built from TRBV7-9 and TRBJ2-1; 9 bases align to TRBD1. This CDR3 has 16 amino acids. V dropped 7 bases and J dropped 4; count of bases not matched to a gene: 11. The germline V gene encodes CDR1 SEHNR and CDR2 FQNEAQ (reference sequence). In DNA, the CDR3 is TGTGCCAGCACCCAGCAGTTGGGACAGGGATACAATGAGCAGTTCTTC. Translating it yields CASTQQLGQGYNEQFF.

This clone was detected only a few times. The chain is built from TRBV28 and TRBJ1-3, with D hard to call. V was clipped by 7 bases and J by 8 bases, with 18 bases between them. The CDR3 extends over 14 amino acids. Germline assignment: CDR1 MDHEN and CDR2 SYDVKM. CDR3 DNA: TGTGCCAGCACTCCAGGAGGCCCGAGGGACACCATATATTTT. This sequence encodes CASTPGGPRDTIYF.